The text below deals with one TCR beta chain. Its specificity is unknown. The data derive from a study of neurological immune-mediated disorders. The cDNA was generated through 5'RACE incorporating 10-nucleotide random UMIs. The yield of each sequencing run was over 170 million TCR-beta sequences from 15-18 subjects. From the 5' RACE reads, TCRdb called clonotypes with MiXCR, one entry per CDR3 protein. The sample consists of tens of thousands of distinct CDR3 sequences, 13% of them appearing once. Germline loops: CDR1 DFQATT, CDR2 SNEGSKA (reference sequence). Trimming took 0 bases from V and 3 from J, leaving 11 bases between them. This CDR3 comprises 14 residues. Time point meaning: technical triplicate 1. CD4+ or CD8+ T cells, around 1 million per library, were used for sorted libraries. Study findings and constraints: No CDR3 amino acid sequences were shared by expanded clones across subjects, suggesting private repertoires in all groups.

This receptor was obtained from a female donor with HTLV-1-associated myelopathy (HAM/TSP). Sample: CD4+ T cells from blood. The chain uses TRBV20-1 and TRBJ1-2; the D is unclear. The CDR3 loop is CSARDKAGDYGYTF. The CDR3 region has the DNA TGCAGTGCTAGAGATAAGGCGGGCGACTATGGCTACACCTTC.